The 32 T cell receptor beta chains presented below share a single source sample, sequenced in a study of molecular identifiers for immune sequencing clone quantification. Each CDR3 protein gets one entry after TCRdb re-called the PCR reads with MiXCR. The sample has about 630,000 distinct CDR3 sequences; 25% are singletons. The specimen was naive CD8+ T cells from blood, with Jurkat cell RNA spiked in. Subset in this sample: FACS-sorted CD8+CD4-CCR7+CD45RA+ naive T cells. The source is a human donor in good health. Some libraries in this study had Jurkat cell RNA spiked in.

About this clonotype: The junction differs from germline at one of its ends, possibly a read error. The V gene is TRBV12-3 or TRBV12-4, the J gene TRBJ2-1, with D perhaps TRBD1 (6 bases). The CDR3 consists of 12 residues. CDR3 loop: CASSLQTIGGIF. CDR3 DNA: TGTGCCAGCAGTTTACAGACTATTGGGGGCATCTTC.

The table lists this clonotype with a few counts. The V call is TRBV19, the J call TRBJ1-1; perhaps TRBD1 as D (5 bases). Trimming removed 6 bases at V and 1 base at J, with 9 bases between. This CDR3 comprises 13 residues. Germline V gene data show CDR1 as LNHDA and CDR2 as SQIVND (reference sequence). For the CDR3, the DNA is TGTGCCAGTAGGTGGGGACCGAACACTGAAGCTTTCTTT. It specifies CASRWGPNTEAFF. The full variable domain, its missing parts supplied by reference TRBV19 and TRBJ1-1, is DGGITQSPKYLFRKEGQNVTLSCEQNLNHDAMYWYRQDPGQGLRLIYYSQIVNDFQKGDIAEGYSVSREKKESFPLTVTSAQKNPTAFYLCASRWGPNTEAFFGQGTRLTVV.

This clonotype was seen many times. This chain connects TRBV27 to TRBJ1-2; D possibly corresponds to TRBD1 (5 bases). The CDR3 runs to 13 residues. In germline, CDR1 is MNHEY, CDR2 SMNVEV (reference sequence). V gave up 4 bases and J gave up 4 bases, with 10 bases separating them. CDR3: CASSSGIAYGYTF. In DNA form, the CDR3 reads TGTGCCAGCAGTTCAGGGATAGCCTATGGCTACACCTTC.

V is TRBV6-5 and J is TRBJ2-5; D is possibly TRBD1 (5 bases). CDR1 and CDR2 (germline): MNHEY, SVGAGI. The CDR3 is 15 amino acids. V lost 6 bases and J 0 bases, leaving 14 bases between the germline ends. The CDR3 region is CASSLTVLYQETQYF. CDR3 in DNA: TGTGCCAGCAGCCTGACAGTCTTGTACCAAGAGACCCAGTACTTC.

Note on this clonotype: This may arise from a read error, as a much more abundant clone is one base away. This sequence joins TRBV30 and TRBJ2-7; D is unclear. Trimming removed 5 bases from V and 2 bases from J, with 13 bases in between. Germline assignment: CDR1 GTSNPN and CDR2 SVGIG (reference sequence). CDR3 length: 13 amino acids. The CDR3 nucleotides are TGTGCCTGGGGTCTGGGCTGGACCTACGAGCAGTACTTC. As protein: CAWGLGWTYEQYF.

The chain's CDR3 is CASSSTGTSGRGQYF. CDR3 in DNA: TGTGCCAGCAGCTCTACCGGGACTAGCGGGAGAGGTCAGTACTTC. The rearrangement links TRBV11-2 to TRBJ2-7; 14 bases agree with TRBD2. The CDR3 has 15 amino acids. V gave up 4 bases and J gave up 10 bases; unmatched junction bases: 9. Germline V CDR1 and CDR2: SGHAT, FQNNGV. Variable domain in full (rest from reference TRBV11-2 and TRBJ2-7): EAGVAQSPRYKIIEKRQSVAFWCNPISGHATLYWYQQILGQGPKLLIQFQNNGVVDDSQLPKDRFSAERLKGVDSTLKIQPAKLEDSAVYLCASSSTGTSGRGQYFGPGTRLTVT.

The chain couples TRBV20-1 to TRBJ2-1; tentatively, D is TRBD2 (5 bases). This CDR3 spans 15 amino acids. CDR1 is DFQATT and CDR2 is SNEGSKA in the germline V gene (reference sequence). Deletions cut 0 bases from V and 7 bases from J, with 16 bases between. CDR3 sequence reads: CSARDRLVSGNEQFF. CDR3 nucleotides: TGCAGTGCTAGAGATCGGTTAGTATCGGGGAATGAGCAGTTCTTC.

The rearrangement links TRBV6-1 to TRBJ2-7; TRBD2 might be the D (5 bases). Germline assignment: CDR1 MNHNS and CDR2 SASEGT. The CDR3 runs 15 residues. Trimming cost V 6 bases and J 3 bases, with 18 bases left between them. In DNA, the CDR3 is TGTGCCAGCAGCGCACCGGGAAAGGGCAACTACGAGCAGTACTTC. This codes for CASSAPGKGNYEQYF.

The chain is built from TRBV7-2 and TRBJ2-5, with D unresolved. Germline loops: CDR1 SGHTA, CDR2 FQGNSA. With 3 bases removed from V and 4 bases from J, the gap between germline ends came to 12 bases. The CDR3 runs 14 residues. As DNA, the CDR3 is TGTGCCAGCAGCTTTCCTAACGGCCGAGAGACCCAGTACTTC. Amino acids: CASSFPNGRETQYF.

This clonotype was counted many times. The chain couples TRBV4-2 to TRBJ2-3; TRBD1 agrees at 7 bases. CDR1 is LGHNA and CDR2 is YNFKEQ in the germline V gene. V gave up 5 bases and J gave up 2 bases; unmatched junction bases: 4. The CDR3 consists of 14 residues. This CDR3 is CASSWTGDTDTQYF. CDR3 nucleotides: TGTGCCAGCAGCTGGACAGGAGACACAGATACGCAGTATTTT.

V is TRBV4-3 and J is TRBJ1-4; D is perhaps TRBD1 (5 bases). Trimming stripped 1 base from V and 8 bases from J, with 17 bases between. The CDR3 consists of 16 residues. From germline, CDR1 is LGHNA and CDR2 YSLEER. The CDR3 bases are TGCGCCAGCAGCCAAGCCGCCGGGGCCCTCGGGGAAAAACTGTTTTTT. Residues: CASSQAAGALGEKLFF.

Details on this clonotype: One end of the junction varies from germline; a read error may be responsible. V gene TRBV11-2 combines with J gene TRBJ2-1; a possible D gene is TRBD1 (5 bases). The CDR3 consists of 12 residues. CDR1 is SGHAT, CDR2 FQNNGV, per germline. The CDR3 DNA reads TGTGCCGGCAGCTCAAGGGGTGGTGAGCAGTTCTTC. Its protein product is CAGSSRGGEQFF. Filled out from reference TRBV11-2 and TRBJ2-1, the complete variable domain reads EAGVAQSPRYKIIEKRQSVAFWCNPISGHATLYWYQQILGQGPKLLIQFQNNGVVDDSQLPKDRFSAERLKGVDSTLKIQPAKLEDSAVYLCAGSSRGGEQFFGPGTRLTVL.

This clonotype was counted at least ten times. The chain couples TRBV29-1 to TRBJ2-3; D is undetermined. Germline CDR1 is SQVTM and CDR2 is ANQGSEA. The CDR3 length is 15 residues. Trimming left V 0 bases short and J 4 bases short, with 14 bases between. The CDR3 coding sequence is TGCAGCGTTGAAGATCTAGACACGGCGGCAGATACGCAGTATTTT. Translating it yields CSVEDLDTAADTQYF.

This clonotype was found a few times. The V call is TRBV2, the J call TRBJ2-7; 7 positions agree with TRBD1. This CDR3 comprises 16 residues. CDR1 is SNHLY and CDR2 is FYNNEI in the germline V gene. The J segment lost 2 bases and the V segment lost 3 bases, leaving 10 bases of the junction unmatched. The CDR3: CASSDLYGTATYEQYF. CDR3 sequence (DNA): TGTGCCAGCAGTGATTTGTACGGGACAGCCACCTACGAGCAGTACTTC.

A note on this clonotype: Being one base from a much bigger clone, this may be a read error. This rearrangement joins TRBV29-1 to TRBJ2-7; no definite D call. Germline lookup yields CDR1 SQVTM and CDR2 ANQGSEA. V gave up 4 bases and J gave up 2 bases, with 12 bases separating them. The CDR3 consists of 13 residues. CDR3 loop: CSVVEENPYEQYF. The CDR3 nucleotides are TGCAGCGTTGTCGAGGAAAACCCCTACGAGCAGTACTTC.

The V and J genes are TRBV7-6 and TRBJ1-6; no firm D call. Germline CDR1 is SGHVS and CDR2 is FNYEAQ. The germline V and J ends were trimmed by 5 bases and 0 bases, with 14 bases remaining between them. This CDR3 has 17 amino acids. The DNA for the CDR3 is TGTGCCAGCAGCGCACGCCTGGCAAGCTCCTATAATTCACCCCTCCACTTT. Its translation is CASSARLASSYNSPLHF.

This clonotype was picked up a small number of times. The J gene is TRBJ2-7, the V gene TRBV27, with 10 positions matching TRBD2. Per the germline V gene, CDR1 is MNHEY and CDR2 is SMNVEV (reference sequence). This CDR3 spans 15 amino acids. Losses at the gene ends were 4 bases for V and 2 bases for J; bases not matched to a gene: 5. The CDR3 nucleotides read TGTGCCAGCAGTTACAGAGCGGGAGGGACCTACGAGCAGTACTTC. It translates to CASSYRAGGTYEQYF.

A note on this clonotype: This may come from a read error, since a much larger clone is one base off. The chain is built from TRBV6-2 or TRBV6-3 and TRBJ2-3, with D uncertain. The CDR3 has 12 residues. The germline gives CDR1 MNHEY, CDR2 SVGEGT. The V end was cut by 6 bases, the J end by 5 bases, with 9 bases between. CDR3 protein: CASSPNLDTQYF. CDR3 bases: TGTGCCAGCAGCCCCAACTTAGATACGCAGTATTTT.

This clonotype came up a few times. The chain carries TRBV7-6 and TRBJ1-1; D remains ambiguous. V lost 1 base to trimming and J lost 8 bases, with 11 bases between them. The germline V gene encodes CDR1 SGHVS and CDR2 FNYEAQ. This CDR3 has 13 residues. The CDR3 loop reads CASSLDIDSEAFF. The CDR3 bases are TGTGCCAGCAGCTTAGATATCGATTCGGAAGCTTTCTTT. The whole variable domain, filled in from reference TRBV7-6 and TRBJ1-1, reads GAGVSQSPRYKVTKRGQDVALRCDPISGHVSLYWYRQALGQGPEFLTYFNYEAQQDKSGLPNDRFSAERPEGSISTLTIQRTEQRDSAMYRCASSLDIDSEAFFGQGTRLTVV.

The V call is TRBV24-1, the J call TRBJ1-4; D remains ambiguous. Deletions cut 10 bases from V and 5 bases from J, with 16 bases between. The CDR3 totals 14 residues. Germline values: CDR1 KGHDR, CDR2 SFDVKD. The CDR3 protein is CATRTDSMNEKLFF. CDR3 DNA sequence: TGTGCCACGCGCACAGATTCAATGAATGAAAAACTGTTTTTT.

The chain uses TRBV11-2 and TRBJ1-1, with D perhaps TRBD1 (6 bases). CDR1 is SGHAT and CDR2 is FQNNGV in the germline V gene. The ends were cut back, 2 bases at V and 3 bases at J, with 13 bases in the middle. This CDR3 region has 15 residues. Here the CDR3 reads CASSLLRDKHTEAFF. CDR3 DNA sequence: TGTGCCAGCAGCTTATTAAGGGACAAACACACTGAAGCTTTCTTT.

Of note for this clonotype: Since no conserved phenylalanine or tryptophan closes the CDR3, a read error is the likely cause. The rearrangement joins TRBV7-9 to TRBJ1-1; D is unresolved. Germline CDR1 reads SEHNR; CDR2 reads FQNEAQ (reference sequence). The CDR3 sequence is 15 residues long. Trimming took 1 base from V and 4 from J, leaving 13 bases between them. The CDR3 loop is CASSLGVGLTTEAFY. The CDR3 coding sequence is TGTGCCAGCAGCTTAGGTGTTGGGCTAACCACTGAAGCTTTCTAT.

This clonotype was detected many times. This chain links TRBV14 with TRBJ2-7; the D is unclear. CDR3 length equals 16 residues. From germline, CDR1 is SGHDN and CDR2 FVKESK. Trimming took off 4 bases at V and 4 bases at J, with 20 bases between the two ends. CDR3 sequence reads: CASSPSRNAGKYEQYF. The CDR3 bases are TGTGCCAGCAGCCCCTCCCGGAACGCCGGTAAATACGAGCAGTACTTC. Variable domain in full (rest from reference TRBV14 and TRBJ2-7): EAGVTQFPSHSVIEKGQTVTLRCDPISGHDNLYWYRRVMGKEIKFLLHFVKESKQDESGMPNNRFLAERTGGTYSTLKVQPAELEDSGVYFCASSPSRNAGKYEQYFGPGTRLTVT.

J is TRBJ2-7 and V is TRBV19, with D perhaps TRBD1 (6 bases). The CDR3 sequence is 15 residues long. The germline V and J ends were trimmed by 7 bases and 1 base, with 17 bases remaining between them. Germline V gene data show CDR1 as LNHDA and CDR2 as SQIVND (reference sequence). As DNA, the CDR3 is TGTGCCAGTAAGATGGCAGGGGAGAGGTCCTACGAGCAGTACTTC. This codes for CASKMAGERSYEQYF.

The chain is built from TRBV4-1 and TRBJ2-7, with 8 bases aligning to TRBD2. Looked up from germline, CDR1 is MGHRA and CDR2 is YSYEKL. This CDR3 comprises 15 residues. After removal of 11 bases from V and 7 bases from J, the junction contained 19 bases not matched to a gene. The CDR3 loop reads CAHSQESREGREQYF. The CDR3 DNA reads TGCGCCCACAGCCAAGAAAGTCGGGAGGGCCGTGAGCAGTACTTC.

This clonotype appeared a few times. The genes are TRBV6-1 and TRBJ1-6; D uncertain. The CDR3 runs to 14 residues. CDR1 and CDR2 from the germline V gene are MNHNS and SASEGT. Between the trimmed V and J ends, which lost 1 base and 7 bases, there was a span of 8 bases. The CDR3 region is CASSEGSANSPLHF. The CDR3 DNA is TGTGCCAGCAGTGAAGGCAGTGCAAATTCACCCCTCCACTTT.

This clonotype was detected only a few times. This chain connects TRBV27 to TRBJ1-1, with D tentatively TRBD1 (5 bases). Germline CDR1 reads MNHEY; CDR2 reads SMNVEV (reference sequence). The CDR3 runs 14 residues. Trimming left V 4 bases short and J 1 base short, with 10 bases between. DNA for the CDR3: TGTGCCAGCAGTTCCCGGGGCACGAACACTGAAGCTTTCTTT. Its protein product is CASSSRGTNTEAFF.

This clonotype was counted a few times. This may stem from a read error, because a much larger clone lies one nucleotide away. The rearrangement uses TRBV6-6 and TRBJ2-3; TRBD2 agrees at 10 bases. From germline, CDR1 is MNHNY and CDR2 SVGAGI (reference sequence). The CDR3 is 16 amino acids. The V gene end was trimmed by 4 bases and the J gene end by 0 bases; junction bases not matched to a gene: 4. CDR3 coding DNA: TGTGCCAGCAGTTGCTCTAGCGGGGGAAGCACAGATACGCAGTATTTT. It translates to CASSCSSGGSTDTQYF.

There are many counts of this clonotype. The rearrangement uses TRBV7-2 and TRBJ2-3, with TRBD1 matching over 9 bases. The germline gives CDR1 SGHTA, CDR2 FQGNSA. The CDR3 loop spans 15 amino acids. V lost 6 bases and J lost 6; bases outside the gene matches: 10. CDR3 residues: CASSQTGGSLDTQYF. As DNA, the CDR3 is TGTGCCAGCAGTCAGACAGGGGGATCGTTGGATACGCAGTATTTT.

This clonotype was observed a handful of times. This chain uses TRBV27 with TRBJ2-7; 7 bases fit TRBD1. Germline V gives CDR1 MNHEY, CDR2 SMNVEV (reference sequence). The CDR3 spans 15 residues. V dropped 7 bases and J dropped 9; count of bases not matched to a gene: 18. Here the CDR3 DNA reads TGTGCCAGCACCGAGGCAGGACAGGACCGGGTCGTGCAGTACTTC. This encodes CASTEAGQDRVVQYF.

This clonotype was found a few times. V usage is TRBV7-9 and J usage is TRBJ2-1; a possible D gene is TRBD1 (5 bases). The CDR3 length is 15 residues. The germline gives CDR1 SEHNR, CDR2 FQNEAQ (reference sequence). V shed 4 bases and J shed 2 bases, with 12 bases lying between them. The CDR3 DNA sequence: TGTGCCAGCAGCTCGGGCCCAGGGACCTACAATGAGCAGTTCTTC. Amino acids: CASSSGPGTYNEQFF.

To note about this clonotype: A much larger clone differs from this one at a single base, so this may be a read error. This chain joins TRBV6-1 and TRBJ2-7; D is unclear. Germline values: CDR1 MNHNS, CDR2 SASEGT. Trimming took off 7 bases at V and 3 bases at J, with 13 bases between the two ends. CDR3 length equals 13 residues. CDR3 bases: TGTGCCAGCAACCAAAGGGTTTACTACGAGCAGTACTTC. It encodes CASNQRVYYEQYF.